The 14 T cell receptor beta chains reported below all come from one sample, sequenced in a study of spatial heterogeneity in lung cancer. The time point here: blood at routine non-recurrence follow-up after resection. Extraction of whole RNA from tumor, nontumor lung or frozen PBMC preceded unsorted sequencing. MiXCR was run by TCRdb on the 5' RACE reads, yielding one entry per CDR3 protein. The data show under 30,000 distinct CDR3 sequences, with around 6% seen just once and 20% to 25% held by the top ten. The source material was PBMCs, sampled at follow-up. Receptors were obtained from a male donor with early-stage non-small cell lung cancer.

This clonotype appeared a few times. The chain joins TRBV20-1 to TRBJ1-2, with TRBD1 matching 7 bases. This CDR3 spans 18 amino acids. Germline CDR1 and CDR2: DFQATT and SNEGSKA (reference sequence). V gave up 3 bases and J gave up 4 bases; unmatched junction bases: 20. The CDR3 spells CSARNSHVDRAWGYGYTF. The CDR3 nucleotides read TGCAGTGCTAGGAACTCACATGTAGACAGGGCTTGGGGCTATGGCTACACCTTC.

At least ten counts were recorded for this clonotype. The CDR3 reads CASRKQGLSYEQYF. In DNA, the CDR3 is TGTGCCAGCAGAAAACAGGGGCTCTCCTACGAGCAGTACTTC. This sequence joins TRBV27 and TRBJ2-7, with 7 bases matching TRBD1. Looked up from germline, CDR1 is MNHEY and CDR2 is SMNVEV (reference sequence). The V and J ends lost 6 bases and 0 bases, in that order; junction bases with no gene match: 5. The CDR3 extends over 14 amino acids.

This clonotype was observed many times. The CDR3 protein is CASSLSGGYEQYV. CDR3 DNA sequence: TGTGCCAGCAGTTTATCCGGCGGATACGAGCAGTACGTC. The genes are TRBV27 and TRBJ2-7; the D is unclear. V was cut by 0 bases and J by 4 bases, with 7 bases left in between. Germline values: CDR1 MNHEY, CDR2 SMNVEV (reference sequence). The CDR3 length is 13 residues.

This clonotype was found a few times. The chain is built from TRBV20-1 and TRBJ2-2; D may be TRBD2 (6 bases). Trimming removed 3 bases from V and 0 bases from J, with 11 bases in between. Per germline, CDR1 DFQATT and CDR2 SNEGSKA (reference sequence). The length of the CDR3 is 15 residues. CDR3 in DNA: TGCAGTGCTAGTTTAACTAGCACGAACACCGGGGAGCTGTTTTTT. This encodes CSASLTSTNTGELFF.

This clonotype was seen a few times. This chain connects TRBV27 to TRBJ2-7; D call uncertain. The CDR3 has 13 residues. The germline gives CDR1 MNHEY, CDR2 SMNVEV (reference sequence). Trimming left V 6 bases short and J 4 bases short, with 13 bases between. CDR3 loop: CASSLSSRYEQYV. The CDR3 DNA reads as TGTGCCAGCAGCCTATCTTCGCGATACGAGCAGTACGTC.

This clonotype was seen ten or more times. The rearrangement links TRBV29-1 to TRBJ2-7; the D call may be TRBD1 or TRBD2 (6 bases each). The V end was cut by 5 bases, the J end by 3 bases, with 17 bases between. This CDR3 spans 14 amino acids. CDR1 SQVTM and CDR2 ANQGSEA come from the germline V gene. CDR3 sequence reads: CSVRGGTSYYEQYF. The CDR3 bases are TGCAGCGTTCGGGGCGGGACATCGTACTACGAGCAGTACTTC.

The table lists this clonotype with a few counts. The rearrangement uses TRBV6-2 or TRBV6-3 and TRBJ2-7, with a weak D call TRBD2 (5 bases). CDR3 size: 14 residues. CDR1 is MNHEY and CDR2 is SVGEGT in the germline V gene. V lost 2 bases and J 0 bases, leaving 8 bases between the germline ends. The CDR3 nucleotides are TGTGCCAGCAGTTACCGGGATCTCTCCTACGAGCAGTACGTC. This codes for CASSYRDLSYEQYV.

This chain connects TRBV14 to TRBJ2-1; D not certain. Trimming removed 2 bases from V and 6 bases from J, with 11 bases in between. Germline V gives CDR1 SGHDN, CDR2 FVKESK. The CDR3 spans 14 residues. As DNA, the CDR3 is TGTGCCAGCAGCCAAATGTTGGGGTTCAATGAGCAGTTCTTC. Its protein product is CASSQMLGFNEQFF. The full variable domain, in which reference TRBV14 and TRBJ2-1 provide the parts outside the CDR3, is EAGVTQFPSHSVIEKGQTVTLRCDPISGHDNLYWYRRVMGKEIKFLLHFVKESKQDESGMPNNRFLAERTGGTYSTLKVQPAELEDSGVYFCASSQMLGFNEQFFGPGTRLTVL.

This clonotype was counted only a few times. This chain uses TRBV7-3 with TRBJ1-1, with 10 bases lining up with TRBD1. With 5 bases clipped from V and 5 bases from J, the junction kept 8 bases outside the gene matches. The germline V gene encodes CDR1 SGHTA and CDR2 FQGTGA. The CDR3 extends over 15 amino acids. The CDR3 nucleotides read TGTGCCAGCAGCCCCACGGGACAGGGGACTACTGAAGCTTTCTTT. It yields the protein CASSPTGQGTTEAFF.

This clonotype was observed a few times. J is TRBJ2-7 and V is TRBV6-6; 7 positions match TRBD2. The V and J ends lost 5 bases and 7 bases, in that order; junction bases with no gene match: 17. Germline CDR1 and CDR2: MNHNY and SVGAGI (reference sequence). This CDR3 has 16 amino acids. CDR3 DNA: TGTGCCAGCAGTCAGGGTAAGGCTAGCGGAGCCTCGGAGCAGTACTTC. It translates to CASSQGKASGASEQYF.

This clonotype was observed a few times. This chain uses TRBV12-3 or TRBV12-4 with TRBJ1-2, with TRBD1 as a possible D gene (5 bases). The V end was cut by 6 bases, the J end by 3 bases, with 14 bases between. The CDR3 has 14 amino acids. This CDR3 reads CASSPQGWDYGYTF. The CDR3 nucleotides are TGTGCCAGCAGCCCCCAGGGTTGGGACTATGGCTACACCTTC.

In its sample, this clonotype was seen many times. The genes are TRBV3-1 and TRBJ2-6; D is ambiguous. V was pared by 6 bases and J by 4 bases, with 16 bases between. Germline V gene sequence: CDR1 LGHDT, CDR2 YNNKEL (reference sequence). The CDR3 length is 16 residues. The CDR3 nucleotides are TGTGCCAGCAGACCTGGGCCGGGTGGCGGGGCCAACGTCCTGACTTTC. Its translation: CASRPGPGGGANVLTF.

This clonotype occurred many times. The chain links TRBV7-9 to TRBJ1-4; D not resolved. The V end was cut by 5 bases, the J end by 1 base, with 8 bases between. Germline-derived CDR1 and CDR2 are SEHNR and FQNEAQ (reference sequence). There are 14 residues in the CDR3. The CDR3 coding sequence is TGTGCCAGCAGCAGGAAAGGAACTAATGAAAAACTGTTTTTT. Amino acid sequence: CASSRKGTNEKLFF.

This clonotype was counted many times. The chain recombines TRBV6-1 with TRBJ2-6; D is perhaps TRBD1 (6 bases). The CDR3 spans 17 residues. The V gene's germline CDR1 is MNHNS and CDR2 SASEGT. V was cut by 8 bases and J by 0 bases, with 17 bases left in between. This CDR3 is CASGSQGISSGANVLTF. As DNA, the CDR3 is TGTGCCAGCGGATCCCAGGGGATTAGCTCTGGGGCCAACGTCCTGACTTTC.